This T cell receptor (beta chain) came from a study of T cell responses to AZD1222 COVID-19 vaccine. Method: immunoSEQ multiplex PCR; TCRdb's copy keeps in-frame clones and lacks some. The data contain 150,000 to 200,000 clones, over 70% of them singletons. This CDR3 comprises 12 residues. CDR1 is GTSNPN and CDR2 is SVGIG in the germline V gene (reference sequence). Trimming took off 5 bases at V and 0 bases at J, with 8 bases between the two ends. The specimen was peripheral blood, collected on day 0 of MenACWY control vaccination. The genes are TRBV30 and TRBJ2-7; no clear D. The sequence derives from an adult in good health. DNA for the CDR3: TGTGCCTGGCAGGAGAGCTCCTACGAGCAGTACTTC. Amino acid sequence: CAWQESSYEQYF.